The clone carrying this T cell receptor beta chain is medium-sized (0.01 to 0.1%) within its sample. The data were produced by immunoSEQ multiplex PCR, yet TCRdb's version contains in-frame clones alone and is incomplete. The profile shows about 69,000 clones, about four fifths of them singletons. These data originate in a study of control samples from healthy donors and cancer patients. In germline, CDR1 is LGHDT, CDR2 YNNKEL (reference sequence). V lost 1 base to trimming and J lost 1 base, with 10 bases between them. The CDR3 length is 15 residues. The rearrangement joins TRBV3-1 (or the pseudogene TRBV3-2) to TRBJ2-5; the D gene is possibly TRBD2 (5 bases). Sequencing was done on a sample of PBMCs. The TCR originated in a woman aged 45-65 years with lung cancer. The chain's CDR3 is CASSQGGPFQETQYF. Here the CDR3 DNA reads TGTGCCAGCAGCCAAGGCGGGCCTTTCCAAGAGACCCAGTACTTC.